The 8 T cell receptor beta chains reported below all come from one sample, sequenced in a study of control samples from healthy donors and cancer patients. Clones were sequenced by immunoSEQ multiplex PCR, and TCRdb holds only the in-frame ones, with some missing. Of some 120,000 clones listed, about 88% are singletons. Material for sequencing was blood. All receptors come from a man in his fifties or sixties in good health.

The chain has TRBV1 and TRBJ2-2. TRBV1 is classified as a pseudogene. The CDR3 runs 13 residues. The CDR3 DNA reads as TGCACCGCCGGGACCGAGAACACCGGGGAGCTGTTTTTT. It translates to CTAGTENTGELFF.

The CDR3, as DNA: TGTGCCAGCAGGGACTACAGGGGCGGCACTGAAGCTTTCTTT. Translating gives CASRDYRGGTEAFF. The V call is TRBV2, the J call TRBJ1-1, with 7 bases that match TRBD1. Trimming at V came to 6 bases and at J to 4 bases, leaving 8 bases not matched to a gene. The CDR3 has 14 amino acids. Germline values: CDR1 SNHLY, CDR2 FYNNEI.

This chain connects TRBV13 to TRBJ2-7; TRBD1 agrees at 12 bases. CDR3 length equals 15 residues. CDR1 is PRHDT and CDR2 is FYEKMQ in the germline V gene (reference sequence). The V and J ends lost 5 bases and 6 bases, in that order; junction bases with no gene match: 8. Here the CDR3 DNA reads TGTGCCAGCAGCCGAGAGCGGGACAGGGGGCCCGAGCAGTACTTC. Translating it yields CASSRERDRGPEQYF.

The chain uses TRBV10-2 and TRBJ2-5, with D perhaps matching TRBD2 (6 bases). The V end lost 2 bases, the J end lost 9 bases, and 16 bases lay between the germline ends. Germline V gene data show CDR1 as WSHSY and CDR2 as SAAADI. The CDR3 is 14 residues long. The DNA of the CDR3 is TGCGCCAGCAGTGAGATCGGGGGAAGAGGGGCCCAGTACTTC. Translating it yields CASSEIGGRGAQYF.

The count of this clone is one. V is TRBV19 and J is TRBJ1-4, with 11 bases identical to TRBD1. From germline, CDR1 is LNHDA and CDR2 SQIVND (reference sequence). Trimming at V came to 3 bases and at J to 7 bases, leaving 10 bases not matched to a gene. The CDR3 extends over 17 amino acids. The CDR3 DNA reads TGTGCCAGTAGTATGCCCCCGGGACAGGGGGAAGCTGAAAAACTGTTTTTT. Protein sequence: CASSMPPGQGEAEKLFF.

This chain uses TRBV5-1 with TRBJ2-2, with TRBD2 matching 8 bases. V dropped 0 bases and J dropped 4; count of bases not matched to a gene: 5. CDR3 length equals 16 residues. Germline-derived CDR1 and CDR2 are SGHRS and YFSETQ. The CDR3 sequence is CASSLGSGVSTGELFF. The CDR3, as DNA: TGCGCCAGCAGCTTGGGTAGCGGGGTCTCCACCGGGGAGCTGTTTTTT.

This sequence joins TRBV19 and TRBJ2-2, with 12 bases matching TRBD2. The ends lost 6 bases at V and 5 bases at J; junction bases unmatched: 7. The CDR3 consists of 16 residues. Per germline, CDR1 LNHDA and CDR2 SQIVND (reference sequence). For the CDR3, the DNA is TGTGCCAGTAGGCCCACTAGCGGGGGGTCTACCGGGGAGCTGTTTTTT. This codes for CASRPTSGGSTGELFF.

The V gene is TRBV5-1, the J gene TRBJ2-3; no definite D call. V was clipped by 0 bases and J by 3 bases, with 5 bases between them. This CDR3 is built from 13 residues. CDR1 is SGHRS and CDR2 is YFSETQ in the germline V gene. CDR3 sequence (DNA): TGCGCCAGCAGCTTGGTTGGGACAGATACGCAGTATTTT. This translates into CASSLVGTDTQYF.